These T cell receptor beta chains were read from a single sample in a study of beta chain features in type 1 diabetes. Produced via immunoSEQ multiplex PCR; TCRdb's table is partial and in-frame only. The table has under 450,000 clones, about 15% seen once. The sequencing input was naive CD4+ T cells from blood. These receptors came from a man aged 25 to 45 in good health. Both conserved end residues are part of each CDR3. The D gene is left open where the match is weak. Some rows mark clone size as missing; the rest say once, few, many or name a class of expanded clone.

J | V | D | size | CDR3 | DNA
TRBJ1-1 | TRBV7-2 | - | few | CASSRYRVLTEAFF | TGTGCCAGCAGCAGGTACAGGGTCTTGACTGAAGCTTTCTTT
TRBJ2-1 | TRBV7-2 | - | - | CASSLSGARRNEQFF | TGTGCCAGCAGCTTATCGGGGGCGCGGCGCAATGAGCAGTTCTTC
TRBJ2-5 | TRBV28 | - | few | CASSLREGTQYF | TGTGCCAGCAGTTTGAGGGAAGGGACCCAGTACTTC
TRBJ2-2 | TRBV25-1 | TRBD1 | - | CASSAGTVTGELFF | TGTGCCAGCAGTGCCGGGACAGTTACCGGGGAGCTGTTTTTT
TRBJ2-5 | TRBV29-1 | - | - | CSVALRFETQYF | TGCAGCGTTGCCCTCCGGTTCGAGACCCAGTACTTC
TRBJ2-5 | TRBV7-2 | - | few | CASSSRYQETQYF | TGTGCCAGCAGCTCTCGCTACCAAGAGACCCAGTACTTC
TRBJ1-2 | TRBV7-9 | - | many | CASSLGNYGYTF | TGTGCCAGCAGCTTGGGGAACTATGGCTACACCTTC
TRBJ2-3 | TRBV7-3 | - | few | CASSLKRRFTDTQYF | TGTGCCAGCAGCTTAAAGAGGAGGTTCACAGATACGCAGTATTTT
TRBJ1-5 | TRBV27 | - | - | CASSLAGQSNQPQHF | TGTGCCAGCAGTCTGGCTGGGCAGAGCAATCAGCCCCAGCATTTT
TRBJ2-2 | TRBV9 | TRBD2 | - | CASSQTSGRALTGELFF | TGTGCCAGCAGCCAGACTAGCGGGAGGGCCCTGACCGGGGAGCTGTTTTTT
TRBJ2-7 | TRBV7-9 | - | - | CASSLGAGNPYEQYF | TGTGCCAGCAGCTTAGGGGCAGGGAATCCCTACGAGCAGTACTTC
TRBJ1-4 | TRBV6-6 | TRBD1 | - | CASSYPGQGSNEKLFF | TGTGCCAGCAGTTACCCCGGACAGGGAAGTAATGAAAAACTGTTTTTT
TRBJ1-2 | TRBV4-3 | - | - | CASSFPGGGYTF | TGCGCCAGCAGCTTCCCTGGGGGTGGCTACACCTTC
TRBJ2-1 | TRBV9 | - | - | CASSGVQGSSYNEQFF | TGTGCCAGCAGCGGAGTTCAGGGGAGCTCCTACAATGAGCAGTTCTTC
TRBJ2-1 | TRBV7-9 | TRBD1 | few | CASSLTLTGLGDEQFF | TGTGCCAGCAGCTTGACCTTGACAGGGCTAGGCGATGAGCAGTTCTTC